Shown below are 18 T cell receptor beta chains from a single sample sequenced in a study of cytomegalovirus exposure and HLA in healthy donors. PCR primers comprised 60 Vbeta and 13 Jbeta primers. Repertoires were generated with immunoSEQ multiplex PCR, while TCRdb's copy carries only in-frame clones and drops some. Of around 19,000 clones in the sample, about four fifths were seen once. Sequencing used PBMCs. These receptors were taken from a human donor in good health.

The chain uses TRBV1 and TRBJ1-2; TRBD1 was called by the table and not checked on the DNA. TRBV1 is termed a pseudogene. This CDR3 comprises 15 residues. The CDR3 bases are TGCACCAGCAGCCCCCCAGGGAAGGGTTGCTATGGCTACACCTTC. Translating gives CTSSPPGKGCYGYTF.

V gene TRBV6-5 combines with J gene TRBJ2-3, with 8 bases aligning to TRBD2. CDR3 length: 15 amino acids. V lost 5 bases and J lost 5; bases outside the gene matches: 9. From germline, CDR1 is MNHEY and CDR2 SVGAGI. The CDR3 protein is CASSPPGGAKDTQYF. The DNA for the CDR3 is TGTGCCAGCAGTCCTCCCGGGGGGGCCAAAGATACGCAGTATTTT.

V is TRBV7-2 and J is TRBJ2-1, with D possibly matching TRBD1 (6 bases). CDR1 is SGHTA and CDR2 is FQGNSA in the germline V gene. Trimming cost V 2 bases and J 6 bases, with 17 bases left between them. The CDR3 runs to 16 residues. CDR3 DNA: TGTGCCAGCAGCTTAACCTCCGGACAGAGGACCAATGAGCAGTTCTTC. This encodes CASSLTSGQRTNEQFF.

The chain links TRBV6-6 to TRBJ1-3; D is undetermined. CDR3 length: 16 residues. The V end was cut by 2 bases, the J end by 0 bases, with 11 bases between. CDR1 is MNHNY, CDR2 SVGAGI, per germline (reference sequence). In nucleotides, the CDR3 is TGTGCCAGCAGTTACGCAGACCCAGGCTCTGGAAACACCATATATTTT. Encoded protein: CASSYADPGSGNTIYF.

A single count supports this clone. The V and J genes are TRBV19 and TRBJ2-2; no clear D gene. Germline lookup yields CDR1 LNHDA and CDR2 SQIVND (reference sequence). The V end was cut by 0 bases, the J end by 4 bases, with 6 bases between. The CDR3 has 14 amino acids. The CDR3: CASSIDRPTGELFF. CDR3 DNA sequence: TGTGCCAGTAGTATAGACAGGCCCACCGGGGAGCTGTTTTTT.

The V and J genes are TRBV5-4 and TRBJ2-1, with 11 bases lining up with TRBD2. The CDR3 extends over 18 amino acids. The germline V gene has CDR1 SGHNT and CDR2 YYREEE (reference sequence). The V gene end was trimmed by 2 bases and the J gene end by 6 bases; junction bases not matched to a gene: 13. CDR3 sequence: CASSLASGRPFVGNEQFF. In nucleotides, the CDR3 is TGTGCCAGCAGCTTAGCTAGCGGGAGGCCCTTTGTAGGCAATGAGCAGTTCTTC.

The chain couples TRBV4-2 to TRBJ2-7, with 8 bases matching TRBD1. CDR1 and CDR2 (germline): LGHNA, YNFKEQ. The V gene end was trimmed by 3 bases and the J gene end by 4 bases; junction bases not matched to a gene: 8. This CDR3 spans 15 amino acids. The CDR3 sequence: CASSQAPGQVYEQYF. The CDR3 DNA is TGTGCCAGCAGCCAGGCCCCGGGACAGGTTTACGAGCAGTACTTC.

This chain joins TRBV18 and TRBJ2-3; D unclear. The CDR3 is made up of 13 amino acids. V lost 2 bases to trimming and J lost 3 bases, with 6 bases between them. The germline V gene encodes CDR1 KGHSH and CDR2 LQKENI. DNA for the CDR3: TGTGCCAGCTCACCAGAGGTGACAGATACGCAGTATTTT. Translated: CASSPEVTDTQYF.

This clone appeared a single time. The chain recombines TRBV19 with TRBJ2-2; perhaps TRBD1 as D (6 bases). The CDR3 consists of 16 residues. Per the germline V gene, CDR1 is LNHDA and CDR2 is SQIVND (reference sequence). Trimming took 1 base from V and 1 from J, leaving 10 bases between them. The CDR3, as DNA: TGTGCCAGTAGTATAGTGGGGGCGCGGAACACCGGGGAGCTGTTTTTT. Protein product: CASSIVGARNTGELFF.

V gene TRBV7-2 combines with J gene TRBJ2-3; tentatively, D is TRBD1 (6 bases). The CDR3 is made up of 14 amino acids. V lost 5 bases and J 0 bases, leaving 9 bases between the germline ends. Germline assignment: CDR1 SGHTA and CDR2 FQGNSA. CDR3 sequence: CASSRDISTDTQYF. The CDR3 region has the DNA TGTGCCAGCAGCCGGGACATTAGCACAGATACGCAGTATTTT.

V gene TRBV5-1 combines with J gene TRBJ1-3; D remains ambiguous. With 4 bases removed from V and 2 bases from J, the gap between germline ends came to 16 bases. Germline V gene lookup returns CDR1 SGHRS and CDR2 YFSETQ. The CDR3 covers 16 residues. CDR3 DNA: TGCGCCAGCAGCCCGGTTTCCTCGGGGACTGGAAACACCATATATTTT. Translation: CASSPVSSGTGNTIYF.

The chain has TRBV12-5 and TRBJ1-3, with a tentative D call TRBD1 (5 bases). Trimming took off 1 base at V and 8 bases at J, with 15 bases between the two ends. This CDR3 region has 15 residues. Germline V lookup: CDR1 LGHNT, CDR2 FRNRAP. CDR3 in amino acids: CASGLGGITTDTIYF. The DNA for the CDR3 is TGTGCTAGTGGTTTGGGGGGCATAACAACCGACACCATATATTTT.

V and J are TRBV4-1 and TRBJ2-1, with D perhaps matching TRBD2 (6 bases). The CDR3 has 16 amino acids. The germline V gene has CDR1 MGHRA and CDR2 YSYEKL. Trimming pared 0 bases from V and 8 bases from J, leaving 17 bases between. CDR3 in DNA: TGCGCCAGCAGCCAAGATCGTGCACTAGCTGGGGATGAGCAGTTCTTC. It codes for CASSQDRALAGDEQFF.

The sample holds one count of this clone. The genes are TRBV30 and TRBJ2-7, with TRBD1 matching 9 bases. The CDR3 has 12 residues. The germline V gene has CDR1 GTSNPN and CDR2 SVGIG (reference sequence). V shed 5 bases and J 6 bases; nucleotides not matched to a gene: 5. The CDR3 sequence: CAWSQGAAEQYF. In nucleotides, the CDR3 is TGTGCCTGGTCACAGGGGGCAGCCGAGCAGTACTTC.

This chain connects TRBV7-7 to TRBJ2-5; 7 positions agree with TRBD2. Losses at the gene ends were 6 bases for V and 0 bases for J; bases not matched to a gene: 10. This CDR3 has 16 amino acids. CDR1 is SSHAT, CDR2 FNYEAQ, per germline (reference sequence). CDR3 in DNA: TGTGCCAGCAGTCAGGGAGCGGGGTCATACCAAGAGACCCAGTACTTC. Translation: CASSQGAGSYQETQYF.

The chain uses TRBV19 and TRBJ1-1; 8 bases line up with TRBD1. Germline V gene sequence: CDR1 LNHDA, CDR2 SQIVND (reference sequence). V lost 6 bases and J lost 10; bases outside the gene matches: 7. The CDR3 spans 12 residues. The CDR3 protein is CASRHRGSRAFF. The CDR3 nucleotides are TGTGCCAGTAGGCACAGGGGGTCGAGAGCTTTCTTT.

In its sample, this clone was seen once. J is TRBJ1-1 and V is TRBV30, with 8 bases fitting TRBD1. The CDR3 covers 14 residues. The V segment lost 3 bases and the J segment 0 bases; nucleotides outside the gene matches: 3. In germline, CDR1 is GTSNPN, CDR2 SVGIG (reference sequence). The CDR3 region is CAWSRQGLNTEAFF. CDR3 nucleotides: TGTGCCTGGAGCCGACAGGGGTTGAACACTGAAGCTTTCTTT.

The rearrangement joins TRBV9 to TRBJ2-3; possibly TRBD1 for D (5 bases). The germline V gene has CDR1 SGDLS and CDR2 YYNGEE. V lost 3 bases and J 6 bases, leaving 11 bases between the germline ends. This CDR3 has 13 residues. Written as DNA, the CDR3 is TGTGCCAGCAGCGGGGGCCCGGTGGATACGCAGTATTTT. It codes for CASSGGPVDTQYF.